This T cell receptor (beta chain) was found in a study of blood T cells in healthy people across ages. Through a sample-barcoded 5' primer and a J-beta primer mix, a second PCR was run for roughly 6 to 11 cycles. TCRdb used MiXCR to reprocess the 5' RACE reads, holding one entry per CDR3 protein. This table has about 1.6 million distinct CDR3 sequences, 30% to 35% appearing once. The study, taken as a whole, reports: More naive CD4+ cells and higher diversity were found in long-lived than in aged donors.

Germline V CDR1 and CDR2: MNHEY, SMNVEV (reference sequence). With 6 bases removed from V and 8 bases from J, the gap between germline ends came to 11 bases. The CDR3 sequence is 12 residues long. Remarks on this clonotype: The antigen remains unidentified.

This sequence was found in a woman in her 30s in good health. This rearrangement joins TRBV27 to TRBJ1-5; D is ambiguous. Sequencing was carried out using blood. CDR3 sequence: CASRSEGEPQHF. The DNA for the CDR3 is TGTGCCAGCAGGTCCGAGGGTGAGCCCCAGCATTTT.